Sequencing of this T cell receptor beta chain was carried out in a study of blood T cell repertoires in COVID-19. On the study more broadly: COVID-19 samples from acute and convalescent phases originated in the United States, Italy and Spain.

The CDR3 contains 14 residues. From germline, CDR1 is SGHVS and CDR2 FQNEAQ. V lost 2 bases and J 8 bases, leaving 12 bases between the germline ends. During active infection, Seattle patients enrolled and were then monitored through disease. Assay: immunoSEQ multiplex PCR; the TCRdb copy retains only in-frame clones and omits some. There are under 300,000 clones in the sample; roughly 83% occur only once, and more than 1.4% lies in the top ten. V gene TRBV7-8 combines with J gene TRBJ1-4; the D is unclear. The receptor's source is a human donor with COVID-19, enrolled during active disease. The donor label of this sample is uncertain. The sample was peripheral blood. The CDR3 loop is CASSLLVSGEKLFF. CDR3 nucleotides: TGTGCCAGCAGCTTATTGGTTTCGGGGGAAAAACTGTTTTTT.